This T cell receptor beta chain stems from a study of blood T cell repertoires in COVID-19. Looking at the study overall: COVID-19 samples from acute and convalescent phases originated in the United States, Italy and Spain. T cells, B-cell-depleted T cells, or PBMCs provided the cDNA or gDNA that served as material.

CDR3 length: 14 amino acids. The germline V and J ends were trimmed by 8 bases and 0 bases, with 11 bases remaining between them. Per germline, CDR1 MNHEY and CDR2 SVGAGI. Original processing notes: The assay estimated nucleated cells by amplifying reference gene primers. Generated by immunoSEQ multiplex PCR, the TCRdb table keeps only in-frame clones and is missing some. V, J and clone size reflect that table, while D and trimming were determined from the DNA. The profile covers some 350,000 clones, with about 83% appearing a single time and 3% taken by the ten largest. This receptor was taken from a man aged 30 to 39 with active or convalescent COVID-19. This chain connects TRBV6-5 to TRBJ2-1, with D uncertain. The specimen was peripheral blood. The CDR3 DNA reads as TGTGCCAGCCGGCTACGGAGCTCCTACAATGAGCAGTTCTTC. It encodes CASRLRSSYNEQFF.